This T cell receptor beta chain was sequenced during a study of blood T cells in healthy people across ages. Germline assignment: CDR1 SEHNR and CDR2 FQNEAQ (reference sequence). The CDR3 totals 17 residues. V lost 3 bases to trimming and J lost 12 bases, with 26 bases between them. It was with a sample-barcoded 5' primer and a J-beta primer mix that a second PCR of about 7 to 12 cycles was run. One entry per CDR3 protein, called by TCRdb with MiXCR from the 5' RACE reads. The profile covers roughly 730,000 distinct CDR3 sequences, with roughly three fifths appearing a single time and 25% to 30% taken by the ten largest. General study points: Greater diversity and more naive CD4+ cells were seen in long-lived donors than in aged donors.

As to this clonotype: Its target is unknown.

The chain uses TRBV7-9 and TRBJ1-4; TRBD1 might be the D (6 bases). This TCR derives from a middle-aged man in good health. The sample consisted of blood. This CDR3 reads CASSFIPLREDEGELFF. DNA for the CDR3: TGTGCCAGCAGCTTCATCCCACTCAGGGAAGACGAGGGGGAACTGTTTTTT. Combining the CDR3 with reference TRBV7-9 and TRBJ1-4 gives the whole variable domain DTGVSQNPRHKITKRGQNVTFRCDPISEHNRLYWYRQTLGQGPEFLTYFQNEAQLEKSRLLSDRFSAERPKGSFSTLEIQRTEQGDSAMYLCASSFIPLREDEGELFFGSGTQLSVL.